The present TCR beta chain was sequenced within a study of yellow fever vaccine responses in identical twins. Study findings and constraints: Twins' T cell vaccine responses reportedly looked partly convergent, partly personalized.

Germline lookup yields CDR1 SSHAT and CDR2 FNYEAQ (reference sequence). Trimming took 4 bases from V and 5 from J; bases not matched to a gene: 2. The CDR3 sequence is 13 residues long. Note on this clonotype: Antigen: not known.

TCRdb ran MiXCR on the RT-PCR reads and lists one entry per CDR3 protein. The sample consists of approximately 9,600 distinct CDR3 sequences, over 65% of them appearing once. The sequenced sample was T cells from blood (PBMCs), unsorted or a sorted subset (not recorded which), obtained before or after yellow fever vaccination (not recorded which). The TCR sequence derives from a woman under 30 who received the yellow fever vaccine. V gene TRBV7-7 combines with J gene TRBJ2-1; the match to TRBD1 covers 7 bases. The CDR3 DNA reads as TGTGCCAGCAGCTCGGGACAGCACAATGAGCAGTTCTTC. Residues: CASSSGQHNEQFF.